The 14 T cell receptor beta chains below were found in one sample sequenced in a study of regulatory T cells in long-lasting Graves disease. Time point meaning: newly diagnosed GD, antithyroid drugs for less than 3 months. The authors made the TCR library using RNA they extracted from PBMCs. According to the study, TCR beta libraries were built with iRepertoire HTBI primers and CDR3-region Arm-PCR. Each CDR3 protein is one row after TCRdb ran MiXCR on the multiplex PCR reads. The sample lists around 500,000 distinct CDR3 sequences; more than 10% were seen once. The data were also submitted as part of a second study, on T cells in Graves' hyperthyroidism and ophthalmopathy.

The input for sequencing was peripheral blood mononuclear cells (PBMCs), taken at new diagnosis, from a patient treated with antithyroid drugs. These receptors were obtained from a woman under 40 with Graves disease.

This clonotype appeared many times. The chain uses TRBV6-2 or TRBV6-3 and TRBJ1-2; D is ambiguous. Germline lookup yields CDR1 MNHEY and CDR2 SVGEGT. The length of the CDR3 is 15 residues. The V end was cut by 0 bases, the J end by 0 bases, with 8 bases between. The CDR3 loop is CASSYSWAANYGYTF. CDR3 sequence (DNA): TGTGCCAGCAGTTACTCTTGGGCCGCTAACTATGGCTACACCTTC.

The chain couples TRBV4-3 to TRBJ1-4; D gene unclear. Trimming took 0 bases from V and 10 from J, leaving 24 bases between them. From germline, CDR1 is LGHNA and CDR2 YSLEER. CDR3 length equals 18 residues. The CDR3 nucleotides are TGCGCCAGCAGCCAAGACCCAACAGCTGTACTCGATCGGGGAAAACTGTTTTTT. It is translated as CASSQDPTAVLDRGKLFF.

The chain combines TRBV20-1 with TRBJ2-1; D unclear. The CDR3 consists of 14 residues. Trimming took 3 bases from V and 8 from J, leaving 17 bases between them. Germline lookup yields CDR1 DFQATT and CDR2 SNEGSKA (reference sequence). The CDR3 nucleotides read TGCAGTGCTAGGGGCACGGCGCATCGCGATGAGCAGTTCTTC. Its protein product is CSARGTAHRDEQFF.

This clonotype has at least ten counts. This sequence joins TRBV10-2 and TRBJ2-7; 7 bases agree with TRBD2. There are 14 residues in the CDR3. After removal of 0 bases from V and 4 bases from J, the junction contained 3 bases not matched to a gene. Germline CDR1 reads WSHSY; CDR2 reads SAAADI. CDR3 in DNA: TGCGCCAGCAGTGAGTCGACTAGCCGTTACGAGCAGTACTTC. This sequence encodes CASSESTSRYEQYF.

This clonotype was seen at least ten times. The chain recombines TRBV7-2 with TRBJ2-3; D is uncertain. The V and J ends lost 2 bases and 10 bases respectively, with 10 bases between them. CDR3 length equals 12 residues. Germline CDR1 is SGHTA and CDR2 is FQGNSA. The CDR3 region is CASSLYETAQYF. CDR3 DNA: TGTGCCAGCAGCTTATATGAGACGGCGCAGTATTTT. Looking up the rest from reference TRBV7-2 and TRBJ2-3 gives the full variable domain: GAGVSQSPSNKVTEKGKDVELRCDPISGHTALYWYRQSLGQGLEFLIYFQGNSAPDKSGLPSDRFSAERTGGSVSTLTIQRTQQEDSAVYLCASSLYETAQYFGPGTRLTVL.

The V and J genes are TRBV7-2 and TRBJ1-5; unclear D gene. The CDR3 extends over 13 amino acids. Germline V gene data show CDR1 as SGHTA and CDR2 as FQGNSA. V lost 1 base, J lost 9 bases, and 10 bases lay in between. CDR3 sequence: CASSLVDGRPQHF. The CDR3 nucleotides are TGTGCCAGCAGCTTAGTAGACGGGCGGCCCCAGCATTTT.

This clonotype was recorded many times. The V call is TRBV28, the J call TRBJ1-5; possibly TRBD1 for D (6 bases). The V gene lost 4 bases and the J gene lost 4 bases, with 17 bases spanning the gap. Per germline, CDR1 MDHEN and CDR2 SYDVKM. The CDR3 is 16 residues long. The CDR3 DNA reads TGTGCCAGCAGTTCTTGGCTACAGGGCGCGAATCAGCCCCAGCATTTT. Its translation is CASSSWLQGANQPQHF.

There are many counts of this clonotype. The chain has TRBV7-2 and TRBJ2-2, with no clear D. The CDR3 sequence is 13 residues long. The germline V gene encodes CDR1 SGHTA and CDR2 FQGNSA. V lost 5 bases and J lost 6, with 10 bases in between. The CDR3 DNA reads as TGTGCCAGCAGCCCGATCGGTCCCGGGGAGCTGTTTTTT. Protein sequence: CASSPIGPGELFF. Drawing the rest from reference TRBV7-2 and TRBJ2-2, the complete variable domain is GAGVSQSPSNKVTEKGKDVELRCDPISGHTALYWYRQSLGQGLEFLIYFQGNSAPDKSGLPSDRFSAERTGGSVSTLTIQRTQQEDSAVYLCASSPIGPGELFFGEGSRLTVL.

This clonotype was seen a handful of times. The chain joins TRBV7-8 to TRBJ2-7; the D gene is possibly TRBD1 (6 bases). The ends were cut back, 4 bases at V and 2 bases at J, with 12 bases in the middle. This CDR3 has 14 residues. CDR1 SGHVS and CDR2 FQNEAQ come from the germline V gene. The CDR3 bases are TGTGCCAGCAGCTCCGACAGGCCTCCCTACGAGCAGTACTTC. Protein: CASSSDRPPYEQYF.

As regards this clonotype: A clone one base away is much larger, so this may be a read error. CDR3 sequence (DNA): TGTGCCCGGAGTGTCAACAGGGGCAATCAGCCCCAGCATTTT. Protein sequence: CARSVNRGNQPQHF. This rearrangement joins TRBV30 to TRBJ1-5, with D tentatively TRBD1 (6 bases). In germline, CDR1 is GTSNPN, CDR2 SVGIG (reference sequence). CDR3 length: 14 residues.

With respect to this clonotype: The junction departs from the called germline gene at one end, perhaps through a read error. The chain links TRBV18 to TRBJ1-6; possibly TRBD1 for D (5 bases). Looked up from germline, CDR1 is KGHSH and CDR2 is LQKENI. This CDR3 region has 14 residues. The CDR3, as DNA: TGTGCCAGCTCACGGGACGGGGATAATTCACCCCTCCGCTTT. It codes for CASSRDGDNSPLRF.

In its sample, this clonotype was seen many times. V usage is TRBV20-1 and J usage is TRBJ1-1; maybe TRBD1 (6 bases). With 6 bases removed from V and 7 bases from J, the gap between germline ends came to 21 bases. The length of the CDR3 is 14 residues. The germline gives CDR1 DFQATT, CDR2 SNEGSKA (reference sequence). CDR3 protein: CSAFNPRGRSEAFF. CDR3 nucleotides: TGCAGTGCCTTTAACCCCAGGGGAAGGAGTGAAGCTTTCTTT.

CDR3 protein: CSVGNMNTEAFF. Written as DNA, the CDR3 is TGCAGCGTGGGTAATATGAACACTGAAGCTTTCTTT. This chain uses TRBV29-1 with TRBJ1-1; D uncertain. Germline CDR1 SQVTM, CDR2 ANQGSEA. V was clipped by 6 bases and J by 0 bases, with 8 bases between them. This CDR3 spans 12 amino acids.

The genes are TRBV20-1 and TRBJ2-3, with D possibly TRBD2 on 6 matching bases. CDR1 and CDR2 from the germline V gene are DFQATT and SNEGSKA (reference sequence). The CDR3 is made up of 14 amino acids. Trimming shortened V by 1 base and J by 11 bases, and 19 bases separated the two germline ends. The CDR3 protein is CSARGGTRFPGQYF. In DNA form, the CDR3 reads TGCAGTGCTAGAGGCGGGACTCGGTTTCCAGGGCAGTATTTT.